These T cell receptor beta chains were read from a single sample in a study of post-analysis software for immune sequencing data. TCRdb re-called the PCR reads through MiXCR, storing one row per CDR3 protein. The data show around 710,000 distinct CDR3 sequences, around 46% seen once. The source material was blood. Every receptor here comes from a girl aged 10 to 17 with multiple sclerosis. The CDR3 runs from the conserved cysteine through the conserved F or W. D genes are given only for firm matches. Size values are once, few and many counts, or a class for expanded clones, and some rows have none.

d_call	clone_size	v_call	j_call	cdr3_aa	cdr3_nt
TRBD2	.	TRBV15	TRBJ2-1	CATEGLAGGDEQFF	TGTGCCACCGAGGGACTAGCGGGAGGGGATGAGCAGTTCTTC
TRBD2	.	TRBV5-1	TRBJ2-1	CASSLAGGLAGGPADNEQFF	TGCGCCAGCAGCTTGGCCGGGGGACTAGCGGGAGGGCCGGCAGACAATGAGCAGTTCTTC
.	few	TRBV7-9	TRBJ2-7	CASSLVGPYEQYF	TGTGCCAGCAGCTTAGTTGGACCCTACGAGCAGTACTTC
.	.	TRBV12-3/TRBV12-4	TRBJ2-4	CASSFSGKNIQYF	TGTGCCAGCAGTTTCAGTGGCAAAAACATTCAGTACTTC
TRBD1	few	TRBV20-1	TRBJ1-2	CSATMRTGEYGYTF	TGCAGTGCTACAATGCGGACAGGGGAATATGGCTACACCTTC
TRBD1	.	TRBV29-1	TRBJ2-7	CSVVGWDRAIQYF	TGCAGCGTTGTCGGTTGGGACAGGGCAATTCAGTACTTC
.	few	TRBV27	TRBJ2-7	CASRPDWTSLGEQYF	TGTGCCAGCAGGCCAGACTGGACGAGCTTGGGGGAGCAGTACTTC
TRBD1	few	TRBV7-2	TRBJ2-7	CASSLTGTGGFYEQYF	TGTGCCAGCAGCTTAACTGGGACAGGGGGCTTCTACGAGCAGTACTTC
TRBD1	few	TRBV5-1	TRBJ2-7	CASSSGTGNLEQYF	TGCGCCAGCAGCTCCGGGACAGGTAACCTCGAGCAGTACTTC
.	once	TRBV5-1	TRBJ2-5	CASKSRGGETQYF	TGCGCCAGCAAGTCTAGGGGGGGAGAGACCCAGTACTTC
.	few	TRBV15	TRBJ2-3	CATSTPGRDTQYF	TGTGCCACCAGCACCCCGGGGAGGGATACGCAGTATTTT
.	.	TRBV6-2/TRBV6-3	TRBJ2-5	CASSYIGEYQETQYF	TGTGCCAGCAGTTACATCGGGGAGTACCAAGAGACCCAGTACTTC
.	.	TRBV29-1	TRBJ1-1	CSVAGTTNTEAFF	TGCAGCGTTGCGGGTACTACGAACACTGAAGCTTTCTTT
TRBD1	few	TRBV29-1	TRBJ1-2	CSVAQGGYGYTF	TGCAGCGTCGCACAGGGGGGCTATGGCTACACCTTC
.	.	TRBV27	TRBJ2-1	CASSPLDTNEQFF	TGTGCCAGCAGTCCCTTGGACACAAATGAGCAGTTCTTC
.	.	TRBV13	TRBJ2-1	CASSLPGTAEQFF	TGTGCCAGCAGCTTACCGGGGACCGCTGAGCAGTTCTTC
.	.	TRBV4-2	TRBJ2-7	CASSAPQAYEQYF	TGTGCCAGCAGCGCCCCCCAGGCCTACGAGCAGTACTTC
.	.	TRBV2	TRBJ1-2	CAIRVLNGYTF	TGTGCCATCAGGGTCCTGAATGGCTACACCTTC